Sequencing of this TCR beta chain was carried out in a study of chemoradiotherapy in HPV16-positive cancers. Produced via immunoSEQ multiplex PCR; TCRdb's table is partial and in-frame only. The data show 5,100 or so clones, with around 78% seen just once and approximately 38% held by the top ten. Per the germline V gene, CDR1 is LNHDA and CDR2 is SQIVND (reference sequence). J gave up 4 bases and V 10 bases, and 7 bases lay outside the gene matches. CDR3 length: 13 residues. The chain joins TRBV19 to TRBJ1-2; 9 bases fit TRBD1. The receptor's source is a human donor with HPV-associated anogenital cancer. Sample acquisition took place from a patient who underwent chemoradiotherapy. CDR3 in amino acids: CATGTGSGYGYTF. Written as DNA, the CDR3 is TGTGCCACTGGGACAGGGAGCGGCTATGGCTACACCTTC.